Listed below are T cell receptor beta chains from one sample, sequenced in a study of cytomegalovirus exposure and HLA in healthy donors. Sequencing was performed with immunoSEQ multiplex PCR; in TCRdb, only in-frame clones are kept and a portion is missing. This repertoire shows more than 110,000 clones, almost 85% found once; its top ten account for less than 1.5%. Sequences were obtained from PBMCs. The receptors stem from a man aged 25-45 years in good health and CMV-seropositive. Each CDR3 is given with its conserved first and last residue. Each record gives: D gene, clone size, V gene, J gene, CDR3 DNA, CDR3 protein. The D gene is left open where the match is weak. Size tells how often a clone was seen (once, few, many) or the class of an expanded clone, and some rows leave it out.

.	.	TRBV5-1	TRBJ1-6	TGCGCCAGCAGCTTGGGGACAGCCGTTAATTCACCCCTCCACTTT	CASSLGTAVNSPLHF
.	.	TRBV10-2	TRBJ1-4	TGCGCCAGCAGTGGTGGCGGTGGTAATGAAAAACTGTTTTTT	CASSGGGGNEKLFF
.	.	TRBV7-9	TRBJ1-6	TGTGCCAGCAGCCCAGGGTTAATGGATTCACCCCTCCACTTT	CASSPGLMDSPLHF
TRBD2	.	TRBV2	TRBJ2-7	TGTGCCAGCAGCACAGGACTAGCGGGAGCCGACGAGCAGTACTTC	CASSTGLAGADEQYF
.	.	TRBV27	TRBJ2-3	TGTGCCAGCAGTTTATTGGGGACTAGCACAGATACGCAGTATTTT	CASSLLGTSTDTQYF
TRBD1	.	TRBV7-2	TRBJ2-3	TGTGCCAGCAGTTCGGACAGGCGAAACACAGATACGCAGTATTTT	CASSSDRRNTDTQYF
.	.	TRBV6-5	TRBJ2-5	TGTGCCAGCAGTTACTCAATCGGGGTGACCCAAGAGACCCAGTACTTC	CASSYSIGVTQETQYF
.	few	TRBV2	TRBJ1-1	TGTGCCAGCAGTGAACCGCGGGGATGGACTGAAGCTTTCTTT	CASSEPRGWTEAFF
TRBD1	.	TRBV13	TRBJ2-5	TGTGCCAGAGGTGGGACAGGGGACAATGAGACCCAGTACTTC	CARGGTGDNETQYF
.	.	TRBV6-1	TRBJ1-6	TGTGCCAGCAGTGAAGGCCAGCGCTCCTATAATTCACCCCTCCACTTT	CASSEGQRSYNSPLHF
TRBD1	.	TRBV5-4	TRBJ2-3	TGTGCCAGCAGCGAGACAGGGGGCGCGTCAGATACGCAGTATTTT	CASSETGGASDTQYF
TRBD1	.	TRBV18	TRBJ2-1	TGTGCCAGCTCACAATTAGGGACAGGTGCCTCCTACAATGAGCAGTTCTTC	CASSQLGTGASYNEQFF
.	.	TRBV7-9	TRBJ2-7	TGTGCCAGCAGCCCCTCGAGGGAGCAGTACTTC	CASSPSREQYF
TRBD2	.	TRBV9	TRBJ2-1	TGTGCCACCTCGCCGACTAGCGGGAGGGCCTTCAATGAGCAGTTCTTC	CATSPTSGRAFNEQFF
TRBD1	.	TRBV5-1	TRBJ2-1	TGCGCCAGCAGCTTGAGACAGGGGGCTGGTGAGCAGTTCTTC	CASSLRQGAGEQFF
.	.	TRBV30	TRBJ1-4	TGTGCCTGGGACACGGCCTTGGGTGTTAATGAAAAACTGTTTTTT	CAWDTALGVNEKLFF
TRBD1	.	TRBV19	TRBJ2-3	TGTGCCAGTAGCCTCCAGGGGGCGAACACAGATACGCAGTATTTT	CASSLQGANTDTQYF
TRBD2	.	TRBV19	TRBJ2-3	TGTGCCAGTAGTCCCAACCCCGGGGGGATCACAGATACGCAGTATTTT	CASSPNPGGITDTQYF
TRBD2	few	TRBV28	TRBJ2-3	TGTGCCAGCAGTTTATATCCCCCCACCGGGACTAGCTCCACAGATACGCAGTATTTT	CASSLYPPTGTSSTDTQYF
.	.	TRBV6-5	TRBJ1-2	TGTGCCAGCAGTTACTCCCAGGGGCTTGGTGGCTACACCTTC	CASSYSQGLGGYTF
.	.	TRBV28	TRBJ2-3	TGTGCCAGCAGTCGGCCCGGGACACGCACAGATACGCAGTATTTT	CASSRPGTRTDTQYF
TRBD1	.	TRBV10-3	TRBJ2-7	TGTGCCATCAAGCTGGATACCGCCGGGACAGGGGAGTACGAGCAGTACTTC	CAIKLDTAGTGEYEQYF
.	.	TRBV13	TRBJ2-3	TGTGCCAGCAGCTTAGGCCTTGGGGGCAGCACAGATACGCAGTATTTT	CASSLGLGGSTDTQYF
.	.	TRBV30	TRBJ2-5	TGTGCCTGGACCCCCAGCCCCAGGTTGGAGACCCAGTACTTC	CAWTPSPRLETQYF
.	.	TRBV7-3	TRBJ2-1	TGTGCCAGCAGCTTCCTAGCGTCAAGCTCCTACAATGAGCAGTTCTTC	CASSFLASSSYNEQFF
TRBD1	.	TRBV30	TRBJ1-2	TGTGCCTGGAGTTTACAGGGGATCTATGGCTACACCTTC	CAWSLQGIYGYTF
TRBD1	.	TRBV6-6	TRBJ1-5	TGTGCCAGCAGCCGTGGGACAGGGAGGGAGCCCCAGCATTTT	CASSRGTGREPQHF
TRBD1	.	TRBV28	TRBJ1-5	TGTGCCAGTGGTGGGGGGACAGGGGTGTTTCAGCCCCAGCATTTT	CASGGGTGVFQPQHF
TRBD1	.	TRBV11-2	TRBJ1-1	TGTGCCAGCAGCTTAACACTAGGGACAGGGTCGAACACTGAAGCTTTCTTT	CASSLTLGTGSNTEAFF
TRBD1	.	TRBV7-8	TRBJ2-2	TGTGCCAGCACCTCGGGCACAGGGGAGATCGCCGGGGAGCTGTTTTTT	CASTSGTGEIAGELFF
.	few	TRBV25-1	TRBJ1-5	TGTGCCAGCAGTACCACAGACGGCAATCAGCCCCAGCATTTT	CASSTTDGNQPQHF
.	.	TRBV7-2	TRBJ2-1	TGTGCCAGCAGCTCCCTTAGTCGGAATGAGCAGTTCTTC	CASSSLSRNEQFF
TRBD1	.	TRBV9	TRBJ2-3	TGTGCCAGCAGCTCCGACAGGGATTTCGGCACAGATACGCAGTATTTT	CASSSDRDFGTDTQYF
.	.	TRBV5-4	TRBJ2-7	TGTGCCAGCAGCTTGGTCGGTGGGAGGTCCTACGAGCAGTACTTC	CASSLVGGRSYEQYF
.	.	TRBV2	TRBJ2-7	TGTGCCAGCAGTGGGAGCTCCTACGAGCAGTACTTC	CASSGSSYEQYF
TRBD1	.	TRBV28	TRBJ1-5	TGTGCCAGCAGATCAAACAGGGGCCTGAGACAGCCCCAGCATTTT	CASRSNRGLRQPQHF
.	.	TRBV6-5	TRBJ2-7	TGTGCCAGCAGTTACCATTTTGACAGCCCCTACGAGCAGTACTTC	CASSYHFDSPYEQYF
.	.	TRBV14	TRBJ2-1	TGTGCCAGCAGCGAGGAGCTGCTAGAGGGTGAGCAGTTCTTC	CASSEELLEGEQFF
TRBD2	.	TRBV7-7	TRBJ2-3	TGTGCCAGCAGCTCCTCACTAGCGGGAGGGCCAGATACGCAGTATTTT	CASSSSLAGGPDTQYF
TRBD1	.	TRBV7-3	TRBJ1-5	TGTGCCAGCAGCGCCTGGGGACAGGGGGCGCGACAGCCCCAGCATTTT	CASSAWGQGARQPQHF
TRBD2	.	TRBV29-1	TRBJ2-1	TGCAGCGGGAGGGGAGCGGGAGGGTCGTACAATGAGCAGTTCTTC	CSGRGAGGSYNEQFF
.	few	TRBV5-1	TRBJ1-2	TGCGCCAGCAGGATTTCCGGGTCGGGTGGCTACACCTTC	CASRISGSGGYTF
.	.	TRBV18	TRBJ2-1	TGTGCCAGCTCACCACCAAACAGCCTCCTTTACAATGAGCAGTTCTTC	CASSPPNSLLYNEQFF
TRBD2	.	TRBV4-1	TRBJ2-1	TGCGCCAGCAGCCAAGTCATGGGCATAGCGGGAGGGAACAATGAGCAGTTCTTC	CASSQVMGIAGGNNEQFF
.	.	TRBV28	TRBJ2-5	TGTGCCAGCAAAGCAGGGCAGGAGACCCAGTACTTC	CASKAGQETQYF
.	few	TRBV4-1	TRBJ1-1	TGCGCCAGCAGCCACAAATCTGAAGCTTTCTTT	CASSHKSEAFF
TRBD1	.	TRBV14	TRBJ1-4	TGTGCCAGCAGCCACCGACAGGGGAGAGAAAAACTGTTTTTT	CASSHRQGREKLFF
TRBD1	.	TRBV11-3	TRBJ1-3	TGTGCCAGCAGCTCGGGACAGGGCAACACCATATATTTT	CASSSGQGNTIYF
.	.	TRBV28	TRBJ1-1	TGTGCCAGCAGTTTCCTGGCAGGGAAGAACACTGAAGCTTTCTTT	CASSFLAGKNTEAFF
.	.	TRBV23-1	TRBJ2-1	TGCGCCACCCCTTCCCCCAGGGAGCAGTTCTTC	CATPSPREQFF
TRBD1	.	TRBV9	TRBJ2-1	TGTGCCAGCAGCACCCGGGACAGGGAGGGCAATGAGCAGTTCTTC	CASSTRDREGNEQFF
TRBD1	.	TRBV29-1	TRBJ2-5	TGCAGCGTTGTGGGAAACAGGGGGCGAGAGACCCAGTACTTC	CSVVGNRGRETQYF
.	.	TRBV6-6	TRBJ1-5	TGTGCCAGCAGTTACCTACAGGACAATCAGCCCCAGCATTTT	CASSYLQDNQPQHF
TRBD2	once	TRBV7-9	TRBJ2-5	TGTGCCAGCAGCTTATACGGGGGGGAAGAGACCCAGTACTTC	CASSLYGGEETQYF
.	once	TRBV6-1	TRBJ1-5	TGTGCCAGCAGTGAACCTCCAGGGCCCCAGCATTTT	CASSEPPGPQHF